The 27 T cell receptor beta chains below come from one sample, sequenced in a study of cytomegalovirus exposure and HLA in healthy donors. The PCR was carried out with 60 Vbeta primers and 13 Jbeta primers. The repertoire was sequenced with immunoSEQ multiplex PCR; TCRdb's copy has only in-frame clones and lacks some. The sample records about 170,000 clones, around 77% being singletons. Material: PBMCs. These receptors were obtained from a female donor in good health and CMV-seronegative.

The J gene is TRBJ2-3, the V gene TRBV6-1; D gene uncertain. V was cut by 1 base and J by 5 bases, with 4 bases left in between. The germline V gene has CDR1 MNHNS and CDR2 SASEGT. This CDR3 is built from 12 residues. DNA of the CDR3: TGTGCCAGCAGTGAAGGCGAAGATACGCAGTATTTT. This gives the protein CASSEGEDTQYF.

The chain has TRBV5-4 and TRBJ2-2, with no clear D. V was clipped by 4 bases and J by 7 bases, with 11 bases between them. This CDR3 is 13 amino acids long. Germline V gene sequence: CDR1 SGHNT, CDR2 YYREEE (reference sequence). CDR3 sequence: CASSADILGELFF. The CDR3 bases are TGTGCCAGCAGCGCCGACATCCTCGGGGAGCTGTTTTTT.

The V and J genes are TRBV19 and TRBJ1-2; the match to TRBD1 covers 7 bases. Germline assignment: CDR1 LNHDA and CDR2 SQIVND (reference sequence). The length of the CDR3 is 13 residues. V gave up 7 bases and J gave up 4 bases; unmatched junction bases: 6. DNA of the CDR3: TGTGCCAGTACCACGACAGGGAGCTATGGCTACACCTTC. This translates into CASTTTGSYGYTF.

V usage is TRBV11-2 and J usage is TRBJ1-2, with TRBD1 matching over 7 bases. The trim removed 5 bases at V and 3 bases at J, leaving 3 bases unmatched. From germline, CDR1 is SGHAT and CDR2 FQNNGV. The CDR3 has 13 residues. The CDR3: CASSMTGHYGYTF. CDR3 nucleotides: TGTGCCAGCAGCATGACAGGGCACTATGGCTACACCTTC.

This clone was detected a few times. This chain links TRBV7-2 with TRBJ1-2; D might be TRBD1 (6 bases). The CDR3 spans 14 residues. Trimming left V 1 base short and J 3 bases short, with 9 bases between. Germline values: CDR1 SGHTA, CDR2 FQGNSA. The CDR3 region is CASSLVTGDYGYTF. CDR3 in DNA: TGTGCCAGCAGCTTAGTGACAGGAGACTATGGCTACACCTTC. The full variable domain, with the rest looked up from reference TRBV7-2 and TRBJ1-2, is GAGVSQSPSNKVTEKGKDVELRCDPISGHTALYWYRQSLGQGLEFLIYFQGNSAPDKSGLPSDRFSAERTGGSVSTLTIQRTQQEDSAVYLCASSLVTGDYGYTFGSGTRLTVV.

The genes are TRBV5-6 and TRBJ2-7; unclear D gene. The CDR3 runs to 13 residues. The V gene lost 0 bases and the J gene lost 2 bases, with 6 bases spanning the gap. Germline V gives CDR1 SGHDT, CDR2 YYEEEE. The CDR3 DNA reads TGTGCCAGCAGCTTGGACAGAGCCTACGAGCAGTACTTC. Amino acids: CASSLDRAYEQYF.

The V call is TRBV7-6, the J call TRBJ2-3, with TRBD2 matching over 9 bases. Per the germline V gene, CDR1 is SGHVS and CDR2 is FNYEAQ. V trimming: 3 bases; J trimming: 2 bases; junction bases outside the gene matches: 3. CDR3 length: 15 amino acids. The CDR3 DNA follows: TGTGCCAGCAGCTTGGCGGGAGGGACCACAGATACGCAGTATTTT. The encoded protein is CASSLAGGTTDTQYF.

J is TRBJ2-7 and V is TRBV5-4, with 7 bases fitting TRBD1. Unmatched junction bases numbered 12, after V lost 2 bases and J lost 7 bases. CDR1 and CDR2 from the germline V gene are SGHNT and YYREEE (reference sequence). The CDR3 has 15 amino acids. DNA of the CDR3: TGTGCCAGCAGCTTACTGGCTGGGGCAGGGGGAGAGCAGTACTTC. This gives the protein CASSLLAGAGGEQYF.

This clone was picked up a small number of times. This sequence joins TRBV4-3 and TRBJ1-1, with a tentative D call TRBD1 (5 bases). The V gene lost 3 bases and the J gene lost 0 bases, with 14 bases spanning the gap. Germline CDR1 and CDR2: LGHNA and YSLEER. The CDR3 totals 16 residues. The CDR3 reads CASSQSGAGLNTEAFF. The CDR3 nucleotides read TGCGCCAGCAGCCAGAGTGGGGCAGGGCTGAACACTGAAGCTTTCTTT.

This chain connects TRBV7-2 to TRBJ2-5, with D perhaps TRBD2 (6 bases). Looked up from germline, CDR1 is SGHTA and CDR2 is FQGNSA. CDR3 size: 14 residues. V lost 1 base and J lost 0, with 6 bases in between. The CDR3 DNA sequence: TGTGCCAGCAGCTTAGGACTAGACCAAGAGACCCAGTACTTC. Protein sequence: CASSLGLDQETQYF.

The V gene is TRBV6-5, the J gene TRBJ1-5; maybe TRBD1 (5 bases). V was clipped by 4 bases and J by 6 bases, with 10 bases between them. CDR3 length: 13 residues. CDR1 is MNHEY, CDR2 SVGAGI, per germline. CDR3 sequence: CASSLATGQPQHF. CDR3 DNA: TGTGCCAGCAGTTTGGCAACAGGTCAGCCCCAGCATTTT.

V usage is TRBV5-4 and J usage is TRBJ1-2, with TRBD1 identical over 9 bases. Unmatched junction bases numbered 7, after V lost 4 bases and J lost 6 bases. The germline V gene has CDR1 SGHNT and CDR2 YYREEE (reference sequence). CDR3 length: 14 residues. In nucleotides, the CDR3 is TGTGCCAGCAGCCCACGAAGGACAGGGGATGGCTACACCTTC. Protein sequence: CASSPRRTGDGYTF.

This rearrangement joins TRBV9 to TRBJ2-1, with 9 nucleotides matching TRBD2. CDR1 is SGDLS and CDR2 is YYNGEE in the germline V gene. The V and J ends lost 3 bases and 5 bases, in that order; junction bases with no gene match: 18. The CDR3 is 19 amino acids. Here the CDR3 DNA reads TGTGCCAGCAGCGCAATACTCCCGGGACTAGCCTCCATCCACAATGAGCAGTTCTTC. Translation gives CASSAILPGLASIHNEQFF. The full variable domain, its missing parts supplied by reference TRBV9 and TRBJ2-1, is DSGVTQTPKHLITATGQRVTLRCSPRSGDLSVYWYQQSLDQGLQFLIQYYNGEERAKGNILERFSAQQFPDLHSELNLSSLELGDSALYFCASSAILPGLASIHNEQFFGPGTRLTVL.

V is TRBV14 and J is TRBJ1-2; unclear D gene. The CDR3 length is 13 residues. CDR1 is SGHDN and CDR2 is FVKESK in the germline V gene. Trimming left V 1 base short and J 1 base short, with 4 bases between. This chain's CDR3 is CASSQVGNYGYTF. CDR3 sequence (DNA): TGTGCCAGCAGCCAAGTCGGTAACTATGGCTACACCTTC. The variable domain in full, completed from reference TRBV14 and TRBJ1-2, reads EAGVTQFPSHSVIEKGQTVTLRCDPISGHDNLYWYRRVMGKEIKFLLHFVKESKQDESGMPNNRFLAERTGGTYSTLKVQPAELEDSGVYFCASSQVGNYGYTFGSGTRLTVV.

This clone was counted a few times. The CDR3 coding sequence is TGCGCCAGCAGCTCTAGCGGGGGGGCTGGGGAGCTGTTTTTT. Its protein is CASSSSGGAGELFF. The chain links TRBV4-3 to TRBJ2-2, with TRBD2 matching over 12 bases. The junction had 3 bases not matched to a gene; V was cut back by 5 bases and J by 8 bases. Germline V gene sequence: CDR1 LGHNA, CDR2 YSLEER. CDR3 length: 14 residues.

The chain combines TRBV6-5 with TRBJ2-7, with D possibly being TRBD2 (7 bases). Per the germline V gene, CDR1 is MNHEY and CDR2 is SVGAGI. The CDR3 contains 14 residues. V was pared by 5 bases and J by 4 bases, with 15 bases between. The CDR3 here is CASSPSGGGYEQYF. The DNA of the CDR3 is TGTGCCAGCAGTCCATCGGGGGGCGGTTACGAGCAGTACTTC.

The J gene is TRBJ2-7, the V gene TRBV6-5; possible D gene TRBD2, 5 bases. The V end was cut by 7 bases, the J end by 3 bases, with 10 bases between. The germline gives CDR1 MNHEY, CDR2 SVGAGI. The CDR3 has 12 amino acids. The DNA for the CDR3 is TGTGCCAGCACCAACGGGGACTACGAGCAGTACTTC. It specifies CASTNGDYEQYF.

V and J are TRBV11-2 and TRBJ2-1, with 8 positions matching TRBD2. The CDR3 runs 14 residues. The ends lost 5 bases at V and 7 bases at J; junction bases unmatched: 7. CDR1 SGHAT and CDR2 FQNNGV come from the germline V gene. The CDR3 reads CASSPRTSSNEQFF. Written as DNA, the CDR3 is TGTGCCAGCAGCCCACGGACTAGCTCTAATGAGCAGTTCTTC. The entire variable domain, with the rest obtained from reference TRBV11-2 and TRBJ2-1, is as follows: EAGVAQSPRYKIIEKRQSVAFWCNPISGHATLYWYQQILGQGPKLLIQFQNNGVVDDSQLPKDRFSAERLKGVDSTLKIQPAKLEDSAVYLCASSPRTSSNEQFFGPGTRLTVL.

V and J are TRBV5-1 and TRBJ1-1; possible D gene TRBD1, 5 bases. The V and J ends lost 0 bases and 0 bases respectively, with 9 bases between them. This CDR3 region has 15 residues. The germline CDR1 and CDR2 sequences are SGHRS and YFSETQ. The chain's CDR3 is CASSLVAGLNTEAFF. The CDR3 nucleotides read TGCGCCAGCAGCTTGGTGGCAGGGTTGAACACTGAAGCTTTCTTT.

This sequence joins TRBV2 and TRBJ1-6; D possibly corresponds to TRBD1 (6 bases). CDR3 size: 15 residues. The ends were cut back, 6 bases at V and 8 bases at J, with 17 bases in the middle. CDR1 and CDR2 from the germline V gene are SNHLY and FYNNEI. CDR3 sequence: CASSRTGREDSPLHF. CDR3 DNA: TGTGCCAGCAGCCGAACAGGGCGAGAGGATTCACCCCTCCACTTT.

This chain connects TRBV5-4 to TRBJ2-5; 7 nucleotides match TRBD1. The CDR3 extends over 14 amino acids. Germline V gene data show CDR1 as SGHNT and CDR2 as YYREEE (reference sequence). V was clipped by 4 bases and J by 5 bases; unmatched bases: 8. The DNA of the CDR3 is TGTGCCAGCAGCCTGAGGACAGGATTGGAGACCCAGTACTTC. Translation gives CASSLRTGLETQYF.

This chain uses TRBV5-8 with TRBJ1-4; 7 bases are shared with TRBD1. The V and J ends lost 5 bases and 5 bases, in that order; junction bases with no gene match: 9. The length of the CDR3 is 15 residues. The germline CDR1 and CDR2 sequences are SGHTS and YDEGEE. CDR3 sequence reads: CASSPGTDSNEKLFF. The CDR3 nucleotides read TGTGCCAGCAGTCCCGGGACAGACTCAAATGAAAAACTGTTTTTT.

This clone was picked up a small number of times. This chain links TRBV5-1 with TRBJ1-1, with D uncertain. The V end lost 0 bases, the J end lost 1 base, and 10 bases lay between the germline ends. Germline-derived CDR1 and CDR2 are SGHRS and YFSETQ. The CDR3 consists of 15 residues. The CDR3 here is CASSLVAEENTEAFF. The CDR3 coding sequence is TGCGCCAGCAGCTTGGTTGCAGAGGAGAACACTGAAGCTTTCTTT. The full variable domain, completed using reference TRBV5-1 and TRBJ1-1, is KAGVTQTPRYLIKTRGQQVTLSCSPISGHRSVSWYQQTPGQGLQFLFEYFSETQRNKGNFPGRFSGRQFSNSRSEMNVSTLELGDSALYLCASSLVAEENTEAFFGQGTRLTVV.

The V call is TRBV12-5, the J call TRBJ1-1; D perhaps matches TRBD1 (6 bases). V lost 5 bases, J lost 0 bases, and 16 bases lay in between. In germline, CDR1 is LGHNT, CDR2 FRNRAP. This CDR3 is 16 amino acids long. The CDR3 sequence: CASGARQATVNTEAFF. The CDR3 DNA sequence: TGTGCTAGTGGTGCCAGACAGGCAACCGTGAACACTGAAGCTTTCTTT.

The table lists this clone with a count of one. The chain joins TRBV6-5 to TRBJ2-7; D perhaps matches TRBD1 (5 bases). The CDR3 runs to 14 residues. V was cut by 5 bases and J by 0 bases, with 11 bases left in between. In germline, CDR1 is MNHEY, CDR2 SVGAGI. The CDR3 nucleotides read TGTGCCAGCAGTATAGACAGAAGCTCCTACGAGCAGTACTTC. Protein: CASSIDRSSYEQYF.

The chain has TRBV7-9 and TRBJ1-1; D is possibly TRBD1 (5 bases). The CDR3 is 16 residues long. The V gene lost 1 base and the J gene lost 3 bases, with 15 bases spanning the gap. Germline CDR1 reads SEHNR; CDR2 reads FQNEAQ (reference sequence). CDR3 sequence: CASSLVGGGGDTEAFF. CDR3 in DNA: TGTGCCAGCAGCTTAGTTGGGGGAGGTGGAGACACTGAAGCTTTCTTT.

This chain links TRBV9 with TRBJ2-2, with TRBD1 matching 8 bases. The CDR3 is 16 amino acids. The V gene's germline CDR1 is SGDLS and CDR2 YYNGEE. J gave up 3 bases and V 0 bases, and 4 bases lay outside the gene matches. CDR3 nucleotide sequence: TGTGCCAGCAGCGTAGTGGACAGGGTGCACACCGGGGAGCTGTTTTTT. Protein product: CASSVVDRVHTGELFF.